This T cell receptor (beta chain) was sequenced during a study of shared clonotypes between healthy human individuals. Study-wide findings and caveats: A small donor pool kept down the genetic and exposure-history diversity that was represented. Naive subsets, compared against memory subsets, generally had larger estimated richness values.

Germline loops: CDR1 SGHTA, CDR2 FQGTGA. V lost 2 bases and J 16 bases, leaving 21 bases between the germline ends. The CDR3 extends over 14 amino acids. For sorted subsets, 150 to 250 ng DNA per replicate equaled around 28,000 T cell genomes. Authors' data handling: Filtering was not the same, since immunoSEQ gave junction-only sequences without quality scores. Profiling relied on immunoSEQ multiplex PCR, and the TCRdb table lists in-frame clones only, not all of them. That table furnishes V, J and clone size, whereas the DNA furnished D and trimming. The table lists some 2,500,000 clones, just under 95% of them singletons, with around 0.38% in the top ten. As regards this clone: What it binds is not known.

The chain is built from TRBV7-3 and TRBJ2-1; a weak D match, TRBD1 (5 bases). This receptor was obtained from a man younger than 35 in good health. Some clones in this sample may be carry-over from other donors' samples. The material sequenced was naive CD4+ T cells from PBMCs. Regarding subset: CD45RA+ positively selected. In nucleotides, the CDR3 is TGTGCCAGCAGCTTATGGTCTCGGGTGCCAGGGCTATTCTTC. Its protein product is CASSLWSRVPGLFF.